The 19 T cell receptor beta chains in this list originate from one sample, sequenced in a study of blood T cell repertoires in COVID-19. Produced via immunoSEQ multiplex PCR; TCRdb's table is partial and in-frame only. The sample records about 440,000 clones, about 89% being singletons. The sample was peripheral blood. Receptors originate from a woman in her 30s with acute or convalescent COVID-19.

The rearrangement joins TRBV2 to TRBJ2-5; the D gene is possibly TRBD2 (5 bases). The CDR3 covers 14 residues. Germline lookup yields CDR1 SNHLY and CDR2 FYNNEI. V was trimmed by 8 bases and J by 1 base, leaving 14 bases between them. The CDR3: CASRVGRAQETQYF. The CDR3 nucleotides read TGTGCCAGCCGCGTTGGGCGGGCCCAAGAGACCCAGTACTTC.

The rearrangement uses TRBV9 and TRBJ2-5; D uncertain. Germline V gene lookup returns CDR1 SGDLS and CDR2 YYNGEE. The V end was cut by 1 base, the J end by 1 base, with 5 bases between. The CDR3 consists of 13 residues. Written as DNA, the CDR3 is TGTGCCAGCAGCGTAAACAGCCAAGAGACCCAGTACTTC. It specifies CASSVNSQETQYF.

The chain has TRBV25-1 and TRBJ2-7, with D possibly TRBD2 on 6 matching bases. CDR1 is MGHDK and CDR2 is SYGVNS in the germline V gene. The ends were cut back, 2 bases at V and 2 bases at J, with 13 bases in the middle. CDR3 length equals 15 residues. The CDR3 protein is CASSEAGQPAYEQYF. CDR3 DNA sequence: TGTGCCAGCAGTGAAGCGGGGCAACCGGCCTACGAGCAGTACTTC.

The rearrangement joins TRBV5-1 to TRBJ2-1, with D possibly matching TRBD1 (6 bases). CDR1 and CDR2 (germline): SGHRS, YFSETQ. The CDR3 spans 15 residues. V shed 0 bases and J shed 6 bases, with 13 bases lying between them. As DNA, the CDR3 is TGCGCCAGCAGCTTGGCTGGGGGCTTTCTCAATGAGCAGTTCTTC. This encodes CASSLAGGFLNEQFF.

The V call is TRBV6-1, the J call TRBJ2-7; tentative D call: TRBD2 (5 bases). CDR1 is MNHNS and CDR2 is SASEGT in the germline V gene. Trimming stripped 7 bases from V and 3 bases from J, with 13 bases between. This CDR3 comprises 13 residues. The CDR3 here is CASTLSRDYEQYF. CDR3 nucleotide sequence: TGTGCCAGCACCCTATCGAGGGACTACGAGCAGTACTTC.

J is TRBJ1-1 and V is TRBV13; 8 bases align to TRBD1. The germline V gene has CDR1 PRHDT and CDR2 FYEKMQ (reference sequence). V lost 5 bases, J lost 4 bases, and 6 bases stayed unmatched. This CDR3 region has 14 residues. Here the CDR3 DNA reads TGTGCCAGCAGCGGGATTACAGGGGGCACTGAAGCTTTCTTT. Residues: CASSGITGGTEAFF.

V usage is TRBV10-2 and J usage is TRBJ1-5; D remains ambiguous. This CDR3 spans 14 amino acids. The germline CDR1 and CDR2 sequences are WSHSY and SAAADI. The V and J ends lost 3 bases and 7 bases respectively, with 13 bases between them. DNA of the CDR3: TGCGCCAGCAGTGAAATACAGAACAGACAGCCCCAGCATTTT. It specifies CASSEIQNRQPQHF.

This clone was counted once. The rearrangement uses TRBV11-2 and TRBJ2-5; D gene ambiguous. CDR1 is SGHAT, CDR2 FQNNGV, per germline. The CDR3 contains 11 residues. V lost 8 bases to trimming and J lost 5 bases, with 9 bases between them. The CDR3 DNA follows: TGTGCCAGCCAGGCCCGGGAGACCCAGTACTTC. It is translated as CASQARETQYF.

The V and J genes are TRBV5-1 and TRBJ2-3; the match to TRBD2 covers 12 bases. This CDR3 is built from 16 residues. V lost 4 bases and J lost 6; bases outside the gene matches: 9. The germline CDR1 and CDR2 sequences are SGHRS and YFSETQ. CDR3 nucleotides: TGCGCCAGCAGCATCAAACTAGCGGGGGGCGCGGATACGCAGTATTTT. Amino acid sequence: CASSIKLAGGADTQYF. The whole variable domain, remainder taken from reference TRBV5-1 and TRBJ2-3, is KAGVTQTPRYLIKTRGQQVTLSCSPISGHRSVSWYQQTPGQGLQFLFEYFSETQRNKGNFPGRFSGRQFSNSRSEMNVSTLELGDSALYLCASSIKLAGGADTQYFGPGTRLTVL.

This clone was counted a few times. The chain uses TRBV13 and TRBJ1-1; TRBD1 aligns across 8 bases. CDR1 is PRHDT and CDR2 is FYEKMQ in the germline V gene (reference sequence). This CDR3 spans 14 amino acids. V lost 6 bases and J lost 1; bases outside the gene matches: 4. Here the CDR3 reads CASRHRGRNTEAFF. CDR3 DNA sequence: TGTGCCAGCAGACACAGGGGGAGGAACACTGAAGCTTTCTTT.

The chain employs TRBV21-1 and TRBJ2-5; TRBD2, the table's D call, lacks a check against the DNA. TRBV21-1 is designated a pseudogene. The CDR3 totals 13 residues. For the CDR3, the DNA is TGTGCCAGCAGCCGCGGGTGCTTGGGGACCCAGTACTTC. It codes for CASSRGCLGTQYF.

Written as DNA, the CDR3 is TGCGCCAGCAGCTCGGGACAGGGGGAGGGTGAAGCTTTCTTT. Translation: CASSSGQGEGEAFF. The V gene is TRBV5-1, the J gene TRBJ1-1, with 11 bases matching TRBD1. The CDR3 runs 14 residues. Trimming cost V 3 bases and J 7 bases; bases outside gene matches: 5. In germline, CDR1 is SGHRS, CDR2 YFSETQ.

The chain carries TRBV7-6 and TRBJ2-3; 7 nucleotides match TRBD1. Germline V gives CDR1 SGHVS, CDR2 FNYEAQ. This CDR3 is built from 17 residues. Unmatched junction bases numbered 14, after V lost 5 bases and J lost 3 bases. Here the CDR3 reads CASSQGLITGETDTQYF. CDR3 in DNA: TGTGCCAGCAGCCAAGGCCTCATTACAGGGGAAACAGATACGCAGTATTTT.

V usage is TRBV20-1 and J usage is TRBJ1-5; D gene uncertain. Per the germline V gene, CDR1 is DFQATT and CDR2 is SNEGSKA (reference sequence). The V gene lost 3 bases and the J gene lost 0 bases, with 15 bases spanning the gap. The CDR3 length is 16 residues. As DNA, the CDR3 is TGCAGTGCTAGTTTGGGCTCGGCAAATAGCAATCAGCCCCAGCATTTT. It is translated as CSASLGSANSNQPQHF.

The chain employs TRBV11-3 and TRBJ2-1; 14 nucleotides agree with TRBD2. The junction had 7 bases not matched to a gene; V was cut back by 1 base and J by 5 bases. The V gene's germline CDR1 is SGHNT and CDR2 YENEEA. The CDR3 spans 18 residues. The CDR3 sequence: CASSLGLGTSGGHNEQFF. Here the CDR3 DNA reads TGTGCCAGCAGCTTAGGGCTAGGGACTAGCGGGGGCCACAATGAGCAGTTCTTC.

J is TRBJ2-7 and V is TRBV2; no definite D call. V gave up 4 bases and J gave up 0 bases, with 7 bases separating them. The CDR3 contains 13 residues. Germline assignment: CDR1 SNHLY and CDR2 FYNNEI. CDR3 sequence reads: CASSGGGSYEQYF. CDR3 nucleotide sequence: TGTGCCAGCAGTGGAGGCGGCTCCTACGAGCAGTACTTC. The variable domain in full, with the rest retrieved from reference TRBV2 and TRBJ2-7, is EPEVTQTPSHQVTQMGQEVILRCVPISNHLYFYWYRQILGQKVEFLVSFYNNEISEKSEIFDDQFSVERPDGSNFTLKIRSTKLEDSAMYFCASSGGGSYEQYFGPGTRLTVT.

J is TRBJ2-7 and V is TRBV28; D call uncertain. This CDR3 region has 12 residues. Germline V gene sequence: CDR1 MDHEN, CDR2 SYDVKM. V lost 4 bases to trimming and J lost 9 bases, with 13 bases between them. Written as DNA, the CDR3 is TGTGCCAGCAGTTCCCTAAGAGACTGGCAGTACTTC. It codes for CASSSLRDWQYF.

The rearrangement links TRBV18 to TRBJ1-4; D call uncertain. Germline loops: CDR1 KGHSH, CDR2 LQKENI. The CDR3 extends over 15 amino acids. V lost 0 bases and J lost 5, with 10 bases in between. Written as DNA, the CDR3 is TGTGCCAGCTCACCACCGGGTGGGCAGAATGAAAAACTGTTTTTT. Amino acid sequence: CASSPPGGQNEKLFF.

CDR3: CASSLDPGHDEKLFF. The DNA of the CDR3 is TGCGCCAGCAGCTTGGACCCGGGACACGATGAAAAACTGTTTTTT. The rearrangement links TRBV5-1 to TRBJ1-4, with a weak D call TRBD1 (6 bases). The CDR3 sequence is 15 residues long. Germline CDR1 reads SGHRS; CDR2 reads YFSETQ. The germline V and J ends were trimmed by 0 bases and 6 bases, with 12 bases remaining between them.